Listed below are T cell receptor beta chains from one sample, sequenced in a study of post-analysis software for immune sequencing data. TCRdb processed the PCR reads anew with MiXCR; each CDR3 protein has one entry. The sample lists almost 700,000 distinct CDR3 sequences; 55% to 60% were seen once. Sequences were obtained from blood. These receptors all come from a girl aged 2 to 9 with multiple sclerosis. The conserved cysteine and the conserved F or W are not part of the CDR3 here. A D gene is named only where the DNA matches it firmly. Where a row states a size, it is once, few, many or the class of an expanded clone; other rows omit it.

>TRBV7-9|-|TRBJ1-4|-
ASSLASGATNEKLF
>TRBV20-1|TRBD2|TRBJ2-1|-
SARAESGGLNEQF
>TRBV7-2|TRBD1|TRBJ2-7|-
ASSPGGFQQGYEQY
>TRBV12-3/TRBV12-4|-|TRBJ2-7|few
ASSSHPRGRAEQY
>TRBV7-2|-|TRBJ2-3|-
ASSLSLGSTDTQY
>TRBV7-9|TRBD2|TRBJ2-1|-
ASSLGLANGNEQF
>TRBV9|TRBD2|TRBJ2-1|many
ASSPSGGYNEQF
>TRBV29-1|TRBD1|TRBJ2-7|-
SVDAGTGGNEQY
>TRBV7-2|TRBD2|TRBJ2-1|-
ASSWVGGGAKNEQF
>TRBV2|-|TRBJ2-1|few
ASSFSAGNVGGGEF
>TRBV6-5|TRBD2|TRBJ2-6|-
ASSYVLAEGSGANVLT
>TRBV7-8|-|TRBJ1-5|-
ASSLASGNQPQH
>TRBV5-1|TRBD2|TRBJ2-1|-
ASSLSSGRPYEQF
>TRBV7-9|-|TRBJ1-4|-
ASTGTVEKLF
>TRBV6-6|-|TRBJ2-1|-
ASSYSRAYEQF
>TRBV29-1|-|TRBJ2-3|few
SVDGLTDTQY
>TRBV20-1|TRBD2|TRBJ2-2|-
SARDPGTRDTGELF
>TRBV11-3|-|TRBJ1-1|-
ASSPQGGYTEAF
>TRBV5-5|-|TRBJ2-1|few
ASTSNNEQF
>TRBV12-3/TRBV12-4|-|TRBJ2-1|few
ASSFGDRGGSHNEQF
>TRBV10-3|TRBD1|TRBJ2-5|-
AISESEAGTGGRRPQETQY
>TRBV2|-|TRBJ2-1|-
AVSRGNEQF
>TRBV27|-|TRBJ1-2|-
ASSLLTGRSYGYT
>TRBV12-3/TRBV12-4|-|TRBJ2-5|-
ASRQYQETQY
>TRBV7-3|-|TRBJ2-2|-
ASSTARNTGELF
>TRBV27|TRBD1|TRBJ1-4|few
ASSPGTGVEKLF
>TRBV27|-|TRBJ2-1|-
ASSLSVTTYNEQF
>TRBV6-2/TRBV6-3|TRBD1|TRBJ2-7|-
ASSYLRGPTYEQY
>TRBV12-3/TRBV12-4|TRBD1|TRBJ1-2|-
ASSLVQGYNGYT
>TRBV4-3|-|TRBJ1-1|-
ASSQDGLNTEAF
>TRBV6-9|-|TRBJ1-2|-
ASSYSTGRESNYGYT
>TRBV29-1|-|TRBJ2-7|few
SVPGAREQY
>TRBV6-5|-|TRBJ2-5|few
ASSLLLGGQETQY